This T cell receptor beta chain was sequenced in a study of T-cell reconstitution after alpha-beta-depleted transplantation in children. Library preparation (for TCRbeta) was performed with unique molecular identifiers. TCRdb reprocessed the PCR reads with MiXCR, giving one entry per CDR3 protein. Found here are 250,000 to 300,000 distinct CDR3 sequences, over 9.5% of them singletons; the top ten hold less than 9%. Study-wide results and limits: Surviving recipient T cells and thymic progenitors underlay high day-60 TCRbeta diversity in some patients.

Germline V gene lookup returns CDR1 KGHSH and CDR2 LQKENI. The CDR3 contains 14 residues. With V trimmed by 5 bases and J by 8 bases, 7 bases remained unmatched. This clonotype was detected ten times or more. Its antigen is undetermined. V and J are TRBV18 and TRBJ2-1, with 9 bases identical to TRBD2. The source was PBMCs, collected before TCRalphabeta/CD19-depleted stem cell transplant. The source of this sequence is a boy less than two years old with acute myeloid leukemia, due to receive a stem cell transplant. The CDR3 DNA sequence: TGTGCCAGCTCATCGCAGCGGGGGGTCGATGAGCAGTTCTTC. This sequence encodes CASSSQRGVDEQFF.